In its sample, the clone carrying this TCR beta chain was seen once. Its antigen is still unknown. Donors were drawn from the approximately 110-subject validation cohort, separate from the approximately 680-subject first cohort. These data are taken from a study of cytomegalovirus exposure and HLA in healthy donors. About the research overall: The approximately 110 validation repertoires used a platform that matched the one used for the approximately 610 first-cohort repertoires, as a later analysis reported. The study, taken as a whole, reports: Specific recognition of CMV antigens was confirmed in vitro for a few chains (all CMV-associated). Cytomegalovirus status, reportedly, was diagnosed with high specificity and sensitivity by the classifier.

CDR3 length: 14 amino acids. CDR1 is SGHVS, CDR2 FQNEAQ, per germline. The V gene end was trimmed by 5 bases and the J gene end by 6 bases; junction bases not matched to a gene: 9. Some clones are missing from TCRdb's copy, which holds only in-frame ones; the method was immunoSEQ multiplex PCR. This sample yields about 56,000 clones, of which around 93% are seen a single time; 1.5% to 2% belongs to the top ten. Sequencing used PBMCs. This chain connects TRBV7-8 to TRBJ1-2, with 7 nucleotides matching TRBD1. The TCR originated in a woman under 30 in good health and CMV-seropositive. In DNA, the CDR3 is TGTGCCAGCAGCCCGCAGACAGGGTTGAATGGCTACACCTTC. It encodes CASSPQTGLNGYTF.